The clone carrying this T cell receptor beta chain was picked up one time. Per the germline V gene, CDR1 is MDHEN and CDR2 is SYDVKM. CDR3 length: 13 residues. V shed 7 bases and J shed 4 bases, with 8 bases lying between them. The data were obtained in a study of blood T cell repertoires in COVID-19. Across the study: Some COVID-19 samples were acute and others convalescent; all came from the United States, Italy and Spain. Nucleic acid was either cDNA or gDNA, and it came from T cells, B-cell-depleted T cells, or PBMCs.

In the authors' workflow: For nucleated cells, counts were estimated from reference gene primer amplification. This table comes from immunoSEQ multiplex PCR, and its TCRdb copy is limited to in-frame clones, with some not included. V and J calls and clone size come straight from that table; D and trimming were deduced from the DNA. Here the sample spans 84,000 or so clones, around four fifths being singletons. The sequenced sample consisted of peripheral blood. The V and J genes are TRBV28 and TRBJ2-6, with a tentative D call TRBD2 (5 bases). The sequence was collected from a human donor in a cohort sampled during active COVID-19. The CDR3 DNA reads as TGTGCCAGCACCCCGGGGGGGGCCAACGTCCTGACTTTC. Amino acids: CASTPGGANVLTF.